These T cell receptor beta chains were read from a single sample in a study of CD8 T cells in Susac syndrome. TCRdb ran MiXCR on the immunoSEQ multiplex PCR reads and lists one entry per CDR3 protein. The data hold around 100,000 distinct CDR3 sequences, with 95% observed a single time. Sequencing was carried out using CD8+ T cells from PBMCs. These receptors were collected from a human donor with Susac syndrome. CDR3s include the opening cysteine and the closing phenylalanine or tryptophan. D genes are given only for firm matches. Some rows have no size entry. The others give once, few or many, or a class for an expanded clone.

j_call clone_size d_call v_call cdr3_aa cdr3_nt
TRBJ1-1 NA NA TRBV13 CASSSQQGAFF TGTGCCAGCAGCTCTCAACAGGGTGCTTTCTTT
TRBJ2-3 NA NA TRBV27 CASRAATGRDTQYF TGTGCCAGCAGAGCCGCGACAGGAAGGGATACGCAGTATTTT
TRBJ2-5 once NA TRBV29-1 CSVSREETQYF TGCAGCGTTAGTCGTGAAGAGACCCAGTACTTC
TRBJ1-5 once NA TRBV12-3/TRBV12-4 CASSLRQGQQPQHF TGTGCCAGCAGTTTGAGGCAGGGTCAACAGCCCCAGCATTTT
TRBJ2-1 NA NA TRBV29-1 CSVSGRGREQFF TGCAGCGTTAGCGGCAGGGGTCGAGAGCAGTTCTTC
TRBJ2-1 NA NA TRBV24-1 CATSPPAQGRIYNEQFF TGTGCCACCAGTCCCCCCGCACAGGGCAGAATCTACAATGAGCAGTTCTTC
TRBJ2-7 NA NA TRBV29-1 CSVAEAGGHEQYF TGCAGCGTTGCCGAGGCCGGGGGCCACGAGCAGTACTTC
TRBJ1-4 NA NA TRBV6-5 CASSYSGTSATNEKLFF TGTGCCAGCAGTTACTCGGGAACGAGTGCAACTAATGAAAAACTGTTTTTT
TRBJ2-7 NA TRBD1 TRBV3-1 CASSRISDRDEYEQYF TGTGCCAGCAGCCGAATCTCGGACAGGGATGAGTACGAGCAGTACTTC
TRBJ2-2 NA NA TRBV5-6 CASSFRGNTGELFF TGTGCCAGCAGCTTCCGAGGGAACACCGGGGAGCTGTTTTTT
TRBJ2-5 few NA TRBV7-9 CASSLSSGQETQYF TGTGCCAGCAGCTTATCCAGTGGCCAAGAGACCCAGTACTTC
TRBJ2-3 NA NA TRBV12-3/TRBV12-4 CASSSMADTQYF TGTGCCAGCAGCTCCATGGCTGATACGCAGTATTTT
TRBJ2-5 NA TRBD1 TRBV28 CASSPVRGRETQYF TGTGCCAGCAGTCCCGTGAGGGGGCGGGAGACCCAGTACTTC
TRBJ1-1 NA TRBD1 TRBV29-1 CSGGGDDRGGTEAFF TGCAGCGGAGGTGGTGATGACAGGGGTGGGACTGAAGCTTTCTTT
TRBJ2-7 NA NA TRBV6-5 CASSYDGGGEQYF TGTGCCAGCAGTTACGACGGTGGGGGGGAGCAGTACTTC
TRBJ2-6 NA NA TRBV29-1 CSVAFEAGANVLTF TGCAGCGTTGCGTTTGAAGCTGGGGCCAACGTCCTGACTTTC
TRBJ2-7 NA NA TRBV5-1 CASSRVSGSYEQYF TGCGCCAGCAGCCGGGTTTCGGGGTCCTACGAGCAGTACTTC
TRBJ2-7 NA TRBD1 TRBV20-1 CSARAGTGGAYEQYF TGCAGTGCTAGGGCCGGGACAGGGGGTGCCTACGAGCAGTACTTC
TRBJ2-4 NA TRBD2 TRBV15 CATSGETSGENIQYF TGTGCCACCAGCGGAGAGACTAGCGGGGAAAACATTCAGTACTTC
TRBJ1-2 NA NA TRBV29-1 CSTPSRDLRYGYTF TGCAGCACACCGTCCCGGGACCTCCGCTATGGCTACACCTTC
TRBJ2-7 NA NA TRBV4-1 CASSQLDYRQKGSYEQYF TGCGCCAGCAGCCAACTAGACTATAGACAGAAGGGCTCCTACGAGCAGTACTTC
TRBJ2-7 NA NA TRBV5-6 CASSRDIYEQYF TGTGCCAGCAGCAGGGACATCTACGAGCAGTACTTC
TRBJ1-1 once NA TRBV11-2 CASSLDLTEAFF TGTGCCAGCAGCTTAGATCTCACTGAAGCTTTCTTT
TRBJ2-2 NA NA TRBV29-1 CSATDTGELFF TGCAGCGCGACAGACACCGGGGAGCTGTTTTTT
TRBJ1-2 NA TRBD1 TRBV5-1 CASSSGTASNYGYTF TGCGCCAGCAGCTCAGGGACAGCTTCTAACTATGGCTACACCTTC
TRBJ2-3 NA NA TRBV9 CASSGGTSSTDTQYF TGTGCCAGCAGCGGCGGGACTTCTAGCACAGATACGCAGTATTTT
TRBJ1-2 NA NA TRBV20-1 CSARGSVRANYGYTF TGCAGTGCTAGGGGATCGGTGCGAGCTAACTATGGCTACACCTTC
TRBJ2-7 NA TRBD2 TRBV27 CATRGGTFRQQYF TGTGCCACCCGGGGGGGGACTTTCCGTCAGCAGTACTTC
TRBJ2-3 NA NA TRBV9 CASSVGAADTQYF TGTGCCAGCAGCGTAGGAGCGGCAGATACGCAGTATTTT
TRBJ1-5 NA TRBD1 TRBV28 CASSSSTGYQPQHF TGTGCCAGCAGTTCATCGACAGGGTATCAGCCCCAGCATTTT